A selection of T cell receptor beta chains follows, all from one sample in a study of T-cell memory formation after mild COVID-19. TCRdb re-called the 5' RACE reads through MiXCR, storing one row per CDR3 protein. The sample lists 65,000 to 90,000 distinct CDR3 sequences, around 13% seen once, with roughly 33% in the top ten. Source material: PBMCs or a T cell subset sorted from them (not recorded which). These receptors came from an adult woman who had mild COVID-19 (a few samples of this study predate the infection). Cell type and time point are not known. CDR3s include the opening cysteine and the closing phenylalanine or tryptophan. Each record gives: CDR3 length, J gene, V gene, D gene, clone size, CDR3 DNA, CDR3 protein. D genes are given only for firm matches. A row's size may be missing; if present it is once, few, many or a size class.

>13|TRBJ2-5|TRBV27|NA|NA
TGTGCCAGCAGTTTCGCGTACCAAGAGACCCAGTACTTC
CASSFAYQETQYF
>15|TRBJ2-7|TRBV19|NA|NA
TGTGCCAGTAGTATAGATAAACTCCGGGAAGACGAGCAGTACTTC
CASSIDKLREDEQYF
>14|TRBJ2-1|TRBV7-3|TRBD2|few
TGTGCCAGCAGCTCGGGACTAGTTAATAGTGAGCAGTTCTTC
CASSSGLVNSEQFF
>17|TRBJ2-7|TRBV4-1|TRBD2|NA
TGCGCCAGCAGCCAAGAACCTGGACTAGCCTCATCCTACGAGCAGTACTTC
CASSQEPGLASSYEQYF
>15|TRBJ2-1|TRBV6-4|TRBD2|NA
TGTGCCAGCAGTGACGTTGCGGGGGGGTTCAATGAGCAGTTCTTC
CASSDVAGGFNEQFF
>16|TRBJ1-2|TRBV12-3/TRBV12-4|TRBD1|few
TGTGCCAGCACCTTTTTTCCCGACAGGGGATTAGATGGCTACACCTTC
CASTFFPDRGLDGYTF
>13|TRBJ2-7|TRBV20-1|NA|NA
TGCAGCTGGTGGGCGGGACAGAAGTACGAGCAGTACTTC
CSWWAGQKYEQYF
>13|TRBJ2-7|TRBV27|NA|NA
TGTGCCAGCAGTCCTTTCAGCTCCTACGAGCAGTACTTC
CASSPFSSYEQYF
>16|TRBJ2-7|TRBV7-9|TRBD2|NA
TGTGCCAGCAGCTTAGTTGGGGGGGGACCCTCCTACGAGCAGTACTTC
CASSLVGGGPSYEQYF
>18|TRBJ2-2|TRBV20-1|NA|few
TGCAGTGCTAGACCAAAGAGGGGGGCGCGGAGTCTTCCCGGGGAGCTGTTTTTT
CSARPKRGARSLPGELFF
>15|TRBJ2-7|TRBV12-3/TRBV12-4|TRBD2|many
TGTGCCAGCAGTTTGGTCGGGACTAGCGAGTCCGAGCAGTACTTC
CASSLVGTSESEQYF
>12|TRBJ1-1|TRBV5-1|NA|NA
TGCGCCAGCAGCTTGGTTGGGGAGTTCGCTTTCTTT
CASSLVGEFAFF
>17|TRBJ1-5|TRBV7-6|NA|NA
TGTGCCAGCAGCTCACAAGCAGGAGGTTATAGCAATCAGCCCCAGCATTTT
CASSSQAGGYSNQPQHF
>14|TRBJ2-1|TRBV18|TRBD2|NA
TGTGCCAGCTCGCAGACCGGGACTACCAATGAGCAGTTCTTC
CASSQTGTTNEQFF
>15|TRBJ1-6|TRBV30|NA|NA
TGTGCCTGGAGTGTATTGGGAGACTATAATTCACCCCTCCACTTT
CAWSVLGDYNSPLHF
>16|TRBJ2-2|TRBV10-3|NA|NA
TGTGCCATCAGAATGGACTCCACTGCTGTCACCGGGGAGCTGTTTTTT
CAIRMDSTAVTGELFF
>17|TRBJ2-1|TRBV18|NA|NA
TGTGCCAGCTCACCAAGTAGTGACTCGCCCTTTTACAATGAGCAGTTCTTC
CASSPSSDSPFYNEQFF
>16|TRBJ2-3|TRBV10-2|TRBD2|NA
TGCGCCAGCAGTGAGGGCCTAGCGGAGACCACAGATACGCAGTATTTT
CASSEGLAETTDTQYF
>13|TRBJ2-7|TRBV2|NA|NA
TGTGCCAGCGGACAGTCTATCTCCTACGAGCAGTACTTC
CASGQSISYEQYF
>13|TRBJ2-5|TRBV29-1|NA|few
TGCAGCGTTGAAGCGGACCGGACGGAGACCCAGTACTTC
CSVEADRTETQYF
>14|TRBJ2-7|TRBV7-9|NA|NA
TGTGCCAGCAGCTTAGCGCTCGGGGAGAACGAGCAGTACTTC
CASSLALGENEQYF
>16|TRBJ2-7|TRBV6-5|TRBD2|NA
TGTGCCAGCAGTTACTCCCTAGCGGGGGGGCCTTACGAGCAGTACTTC
CASSYSLAGGPYEQYF
>14|TRBJ2-7|TRBV5-1|NA|few
TGCGCCAGCAGCTTGGAGTCAGGGACCGGCGAGCAGTACTTC
CASSLESGTGEQYF